This T cell receptor (beta chain) was captured in a study of shared clonotypes between healthy human individuals (dated by TCRdb to the early 2020s). Context from the whole study: A couple of women and a few men aged 18 to 49 years were included in the cohort. Blood TCR repertoires of four to six healthy adults were deeply sequenced to estimate repertoire size and the extent of clonotype sharing between individuals. Each donor's leukapheresis produced roughly between about 0.9 and 9.5 billion PBMCs. For each donor, CD4 naive and CD4 memory were each run on three plates, CD8 naive on two plates, and CD8 memory on one plate. Different laboratories and diverse techniques were used to prepare libraries and sequence TCR repertoires, to increase sequencing depth and limit assay-specific biases. Paper-wide results and their limitations: When several donors were compared, the shared fraction of clonotypes was around 5.1% for naive CD4, roughly 3.4% for naive CD8, 2.3% for memory CD4, and about 0.36% for memory CD8. Because the study included only a small number of donors, the genetic and exposure-history diversity represented was limited. Incomplete sequencing was indicated by rarefaction of sorted-subset datasets, despite the large sequencing depth. Pairwise subsampling indicated that sequencing depth was expected to affect the degree of clonotype sharing among donors. Sampling was restricted to blood, and TCR repertoires in tissues likely differ from the TCR repertoires found in blood. Larger estimated clonotype richness was generally found for naive subsets than for memory subsets. Clonotypes shared by all four sorted-subset donors showed higher generation probabilities than non-shared clonotypes.

For CDR1 and CDR2, the germline V gene (reference sequence) lists SEHNR and FQNEAQ. The CDR3 holds 13 amino acids from the cysteine to the phenylalanine. The DNA shown is the 39-base CDR3, in frame from base 1. V has 6 bases trimmed and J has 6 bases trimmed; junction bases matching no gene number 6. Concerning this clone: The target of this receptor is not known. The record has no base qualities; no much larger clone is one base away.

Using the deep immunoSEQ assay, TCR CDR3 regions were amplified from genomic DNA by multiplex PCR. For each cell subset, the extracted genomic DNA was distributed evenly across all wells of several immunoSEQ 96-well plates, and each plate served as one replicate. Each replicate PCR for sorted subsets received around 210 ng genomic DNA, equal to about 30,000 T cell genomes. Purified libraries were quantified with a Qubit 3.0 fluorometer, sized on a Bioanalyzer 2100, and re-quantified with the KAPA Library Quantification kit. Every immunoSEQ 96-well plate was sequenced on a dedicated single-read 150-cycle Illumina NextSeq 550 flow cell. Per the authors' processing: Because the immunoSEQ output held only junctional sequences and lacked quality scores, the filtering could not match the filtering applied to full-length reads. To assign V/J genes and CDR3, sequences were annotated using PyIR, a Python wrapper for IgBLAST v1.9, with IMGT germline references. Any read was removed if the V/J assignment was weak (E-value above 1e-6), the CDR3 was missing, or the read contained stop codons, out-of-frame junctions, or ambiguous translated residues. V3J clonotypes were defined by identical inferred V gene, J gene, and CDR3 amino acid sequence. To compute the percentage overlap between repertoires, the number of shared unique clonotypes was divided by the size of the smaller repertoire. Repertoire richness was assessed with RTK rarefaction, the Chao1 estimator, and Recon v2.1 estimates of unobserved clonotypes. For all TCRbeta clonotypes obtained by the gDNA method from a few donors, generation probabilities were computed with OLGA. The table comes from immuneACCESS by way of TCRdb, which keeps in-frame sequences with V and J called. Part of the clones is missing from these tables; in studies checked, under half for an unresolved V gene and the rest for unknown reasons. V and J calls and clone size are as listed in that table; D and trimming were resolved from the DNA. The sample table contains 1.5 million to 2.5 million clones; only one count was recorded for less than 95% of them. Of the sample, 0.9% to 1.5% falls within the top ten clones.

For the CD8 naive samples, CD45RO-negative cells were positively selected for CCR7, yielding a CD45RA+CCR7+ population from which TemRA cells were excluded. Donors were healthy HIV-negative adults with no recently reported acute infections or vaccinations. Every donor was a Caucasian adult living in Nashville, Tennessee, USA. Blood was obtained by leukapheresis, after which PBMCs were separated by Ficoll-Histopaque density gradient centrifugation and cryopreserved in liquid nitrogen vapor phase. Analytical flow cytometry was used to check the purity and quantity of each magnetically sorted T cell population. Genomic DNA was isolated from each sorted fraction and quantified by UV absorbance on a Nanodrop 2000c.

The TCR sequence derives from a young man in good health. This chain joins TRBV7-9 to TRBJ1-1, and TRBD1 matches 8 of the central bases. What was sequenced was naive CD8+ T cells sorted from blood. Sample cell subset or site, as interpreted from the label and publication: CD45RA+CCR7+. The nucleotides read TGTGCCAGCAGTGACAGGGGAAAATCTGAAGCTTTCTTT. This yields the protein CASSDRGKSEAFF. The entire variable domain, with the stretches around the CDR3 drawn from the reference TRBV7-9 and TRBJ1-1 proteins, is DTGVSQNPRHKITKRGQNVTFRCDPISEHNRLYWYRQTLGQGPEFLTYFQNEAQLEKSRLLSDRFSAERPKGSFSTLEIQRTEQGDSAMYLCASSDRGKSEAFFGQGTRLTVV.